These T cell receptor beta chains were read from a single sample in a study of cytomegalovirus exposure and HLA in healthy donors. The repertoire was sequenced with immunoSEQ multiplex PCR; TCRdb's copy has only in-frame clones and lacks some. Of about 120,000 clones listed, 70% to 80% are singletons. The sequenced sample was PBMCs. Receptors originate from a woman under 40 in good health and CMV-seropositive. The CDR3 runs from the conserved cysteine through the conserved F or W. Some rows mark clone size as missing; the rest say once, few, many or name a class of expanded clone.

V gene	clone size	J gene	CDR3 protein
TRBV19	.	TRBJ2-1	CASRPTRTYNEQFF
TRBV5-1	.	TRBJ2-3	CASSPGRAGRPTDTQYF
TRBV5-4	once	TRBJ2-3	CASSSGGFGTDTQYF
TRBV5-1	.	TRBJ1-5	CASSLDGQGPSQPQHF
TRBV11-3	.	TRBJ1-1	CASSLDTYRASPEAFF
TRBV18	.	TRBJ2-7	CASSPPSVFGEQYF
TRBV7-3	.	TRBJ1-2	CASGFLQGDGYTF
TRBV14	.	TRBJ2-3	CASSQQGPSTDTQYF
TRBV2	.	TRBJ1-5	CASSEEGGIRQPQHF
TRBV5-1	.	TRBJ1-2	CASSLAGGQEFGGYTF
TRBV6-1	.	TRBJ1-5	CASSDWTGPSNQPQHF
TRBV9	.	TRBJ1-1	CASSVQGQGLTEAFF
TRBV7-6	.	TRBJ2-3	CASSRNSISTDTQYF
TRBV5-4	.	TRBJ1-4	CASSSGQTNEKLFF
TRBV29-1	.	TRBJ2-5	CSVSGRAAETQYF
TRBV19	.	TRBJ2-2	CASSRVEGLANTGELFF
TRBV2	.	TRBJ2-3	CASIFSGFGDTQYF
TRBV1	few	TRBJ2-5	CTSSQDPGGGFLETQYF
TRBV9	few	TRBJ2-2	CASSVGTSGGLGELFF
TRBV7-8	.	TRBJ2-1	CASSLPAGGPNEQFF
TRBV7-3	few	TRBJ2-2	CASSLTGGRRVFF
TRBV5-4	.	TRBJ1-2	CASSTVPGQGNYGYTF
TRBV19	.	TRBJ1-3	CASSTPDKSSGNTIYF
TRBV5-1	.	TRBJ2-5	CASSSPQGYQETQYF
TRBV7-6	.	TRBJ2-3	CASSLTGFSTDTQYF
TRBV9	.	TRBJ1-3	CASSVGGPSFSGNTIYF
TRBV19	.	TRBJ1-5	CAPHMGRNQPQHF
TRBV5-1	.	TRBJ2-3	CASSRDQGTDTQYF